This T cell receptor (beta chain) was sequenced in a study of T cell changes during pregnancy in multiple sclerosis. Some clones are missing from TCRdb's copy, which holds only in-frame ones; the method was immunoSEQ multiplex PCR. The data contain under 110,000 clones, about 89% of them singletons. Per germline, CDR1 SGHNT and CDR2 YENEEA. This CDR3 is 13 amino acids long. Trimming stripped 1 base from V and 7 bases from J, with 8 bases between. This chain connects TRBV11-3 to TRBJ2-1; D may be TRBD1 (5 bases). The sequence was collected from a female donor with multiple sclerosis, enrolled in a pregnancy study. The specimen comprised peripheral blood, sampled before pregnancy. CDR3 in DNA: TGTGCCAGCAGCTTAGTACAGGAGAATGAGCAGTTCTTC. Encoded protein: CASSLVQENEQFF.